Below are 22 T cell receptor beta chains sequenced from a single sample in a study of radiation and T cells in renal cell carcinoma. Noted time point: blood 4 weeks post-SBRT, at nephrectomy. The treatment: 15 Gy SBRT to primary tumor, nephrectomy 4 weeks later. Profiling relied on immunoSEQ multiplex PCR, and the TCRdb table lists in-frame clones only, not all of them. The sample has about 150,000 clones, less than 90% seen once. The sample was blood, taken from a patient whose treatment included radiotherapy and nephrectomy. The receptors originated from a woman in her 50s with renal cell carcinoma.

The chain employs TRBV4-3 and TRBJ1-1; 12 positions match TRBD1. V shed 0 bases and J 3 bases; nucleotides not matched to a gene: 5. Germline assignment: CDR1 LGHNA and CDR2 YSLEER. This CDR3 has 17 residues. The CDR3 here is CASSQDPGQGAYTEAFF. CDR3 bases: TGCGCCAGCAGCCAAGATCCGGGACAGGGGGCGTACACTGAAGCTTTCTTT.

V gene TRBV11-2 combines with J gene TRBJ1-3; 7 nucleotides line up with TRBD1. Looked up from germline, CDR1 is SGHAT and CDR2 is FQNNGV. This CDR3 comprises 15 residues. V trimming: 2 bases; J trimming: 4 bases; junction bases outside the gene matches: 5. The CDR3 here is CASSLYRGLGNTIYF. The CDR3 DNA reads TGTGCCAGCAGCTTATACAGGGGACTCGGAAACACCATATATTTT.

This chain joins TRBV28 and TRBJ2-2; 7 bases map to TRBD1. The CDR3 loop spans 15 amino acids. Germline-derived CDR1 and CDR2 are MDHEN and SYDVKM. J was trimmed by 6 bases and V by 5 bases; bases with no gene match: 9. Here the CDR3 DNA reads TGTGCCAGCAGTACCGCTGACAGGGAGTCCGGGGAGCTGTTTTTT. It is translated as CASSTADRESGELFF.

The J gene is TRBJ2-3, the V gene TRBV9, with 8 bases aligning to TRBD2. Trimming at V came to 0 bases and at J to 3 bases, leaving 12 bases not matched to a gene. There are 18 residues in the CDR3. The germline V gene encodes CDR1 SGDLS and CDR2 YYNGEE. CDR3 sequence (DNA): TGTGCCAGCAGCGTAGCTACGCCGGGACTAGATATGACAGATACGCAGTATTTT. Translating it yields CASSVATPGLDMTDTQYF.

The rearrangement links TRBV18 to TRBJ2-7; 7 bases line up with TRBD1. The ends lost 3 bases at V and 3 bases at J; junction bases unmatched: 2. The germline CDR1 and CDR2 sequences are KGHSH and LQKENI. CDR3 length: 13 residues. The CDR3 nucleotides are TGTGCCAGCTCACCTGGGACAGACTACGAGCAGTACTTC. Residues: CASSPGTDYEQYF. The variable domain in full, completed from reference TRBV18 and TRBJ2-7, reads NAGVMQNPRHLVRRRGQEARLRCSPMKGHSHVYWYRQLPEEGLKFMVYLQKENIIDESGMPKERFSAEFPKEGPSILRIQQVVRGDSAAYFCASSPGTDYEQYFGPGTRLTVT.

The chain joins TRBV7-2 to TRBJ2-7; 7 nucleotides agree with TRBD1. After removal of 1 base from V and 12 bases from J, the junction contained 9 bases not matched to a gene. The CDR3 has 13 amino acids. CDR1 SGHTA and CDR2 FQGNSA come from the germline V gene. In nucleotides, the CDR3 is TGTGCCAGCAGCTTAGGTACGATGAGGGGGCCGTACTTC. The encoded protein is CASSLGTMRGPYF.

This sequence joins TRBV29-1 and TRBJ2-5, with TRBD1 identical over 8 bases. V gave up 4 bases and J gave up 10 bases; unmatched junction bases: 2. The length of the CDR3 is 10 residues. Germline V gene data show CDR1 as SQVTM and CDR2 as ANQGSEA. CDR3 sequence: CSVGQGNQYF. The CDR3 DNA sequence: TGCAGCGTTGGACAGGGGAACCAGTACTTC.

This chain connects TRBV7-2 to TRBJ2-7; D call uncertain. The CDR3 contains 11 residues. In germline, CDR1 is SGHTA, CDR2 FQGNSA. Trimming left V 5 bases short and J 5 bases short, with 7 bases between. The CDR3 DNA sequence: TGTGCCAGCAGCCTTTCGGACGAGCAGTACTTC. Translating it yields CASSLSDEQYF.

The CDR3 here is CASSPFADRAQPQHF. In DNA, the CDR3 is TGTGCCAGCAGCCCCTTTGCGGACAGGGCTCAGCCCCAGCATTTT. The rearrangement uses TRBV6-5 and TRBJ1-5; TRBD1 agrees at 8 bases. CDR1 and CDR2 (germline): MNHEY, SVGAGI. Losses at the gene ends were 6 bases for V and 6 bases for J; bases not matched to a gene: 10. The CDR3 sequence is 15 residues long.

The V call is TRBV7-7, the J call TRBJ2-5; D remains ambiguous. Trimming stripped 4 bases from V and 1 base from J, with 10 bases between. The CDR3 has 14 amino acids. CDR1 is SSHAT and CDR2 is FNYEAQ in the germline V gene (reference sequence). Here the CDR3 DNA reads TGTGCCAGCAGCTCCCTTTCCGGCCAAGAGACCCAGTACTTC. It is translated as CASSSLSGQETQYF. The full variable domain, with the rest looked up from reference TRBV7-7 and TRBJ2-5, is GAGVSQSPRYKVTKRGQDVTLRCDPISSHATLYWYQQALGQGPEFLTYFNYEAQPDKSGLPSDRFSAERPEGSISTLTIQRTEQRDSAMYRCASSSLSGQETQYFGPGTRLLVL.

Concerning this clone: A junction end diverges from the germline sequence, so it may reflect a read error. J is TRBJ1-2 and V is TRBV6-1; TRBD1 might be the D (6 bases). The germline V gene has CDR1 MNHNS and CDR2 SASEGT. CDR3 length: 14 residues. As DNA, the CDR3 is TGTGCCAGCAAAACTCCAGGGGCGAACTGTGGCTACACCTTC. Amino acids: CASKTPGANCGYTF.

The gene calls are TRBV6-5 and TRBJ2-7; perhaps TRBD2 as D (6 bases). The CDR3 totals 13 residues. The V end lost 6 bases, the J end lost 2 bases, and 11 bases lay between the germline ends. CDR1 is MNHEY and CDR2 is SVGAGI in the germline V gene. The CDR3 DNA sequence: TGTGCCAGCAGCGCCGGGACTGCCTACGAGCAGTACTTC. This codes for CASSAGTAYEQYF.

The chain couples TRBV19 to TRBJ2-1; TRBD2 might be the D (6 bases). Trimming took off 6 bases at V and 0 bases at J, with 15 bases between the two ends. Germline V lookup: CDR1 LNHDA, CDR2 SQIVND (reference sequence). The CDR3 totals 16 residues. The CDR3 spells CASSLMEAGSYNEQFF. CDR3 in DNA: TGTGCCAGTAGCCTCATGGAAGCGGGCTCCTACAATGAGCAGTTCTTC.

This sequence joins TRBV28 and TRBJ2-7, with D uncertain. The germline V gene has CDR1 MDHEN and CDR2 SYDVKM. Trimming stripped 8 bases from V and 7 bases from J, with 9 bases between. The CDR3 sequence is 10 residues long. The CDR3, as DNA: TGTGCCAGCGTGGGAACGGAGCAGTACTTC. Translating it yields CASVGTEQYF.

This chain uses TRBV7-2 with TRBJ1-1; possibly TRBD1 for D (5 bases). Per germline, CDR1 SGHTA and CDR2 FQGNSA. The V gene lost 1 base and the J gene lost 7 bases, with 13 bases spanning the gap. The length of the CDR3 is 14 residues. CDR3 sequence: CASSLDIGALEAFF. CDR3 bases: TGTGCCAGCAGCTTAGATATCGGGGCCCTTGAAGCTTTCTTT. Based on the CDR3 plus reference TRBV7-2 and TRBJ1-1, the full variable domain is GAGVSQSPSNKVTEKGKDVELRCDPISGHTALYWYRQSLGQGLEFLIYFQGNSAPDKSGLPSDRFSAERTGGSVSTLTIQRTQQEDSAVYLCASSLDIGALEAFFGQGTRLTVV.

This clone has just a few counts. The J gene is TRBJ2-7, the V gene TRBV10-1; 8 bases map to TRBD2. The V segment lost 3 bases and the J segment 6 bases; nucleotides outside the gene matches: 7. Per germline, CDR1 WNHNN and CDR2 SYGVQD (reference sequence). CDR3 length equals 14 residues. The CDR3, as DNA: TGCGCCAGCAGTGATGGACGGGAGGGCCTCGAGCAGTACTTC. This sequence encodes CASSDGREGLEQYF.

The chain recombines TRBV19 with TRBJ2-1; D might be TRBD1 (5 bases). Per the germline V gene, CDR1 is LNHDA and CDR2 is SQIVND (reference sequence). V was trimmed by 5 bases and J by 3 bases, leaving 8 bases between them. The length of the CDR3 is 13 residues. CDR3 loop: CASSGRGYNEQFF. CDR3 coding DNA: TGTGCCAGTAGTGGAAGGGGCTACAATGAGCAGTTCTTC.

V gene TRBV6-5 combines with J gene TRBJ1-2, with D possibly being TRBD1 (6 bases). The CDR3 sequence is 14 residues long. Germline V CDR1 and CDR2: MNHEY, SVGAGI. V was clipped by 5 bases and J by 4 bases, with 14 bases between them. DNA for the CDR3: TGTGCCAGCAGTCAGGACAGAAGCGGCTATGGCTACACCTTC. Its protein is CASSQDRSGYGYTF.

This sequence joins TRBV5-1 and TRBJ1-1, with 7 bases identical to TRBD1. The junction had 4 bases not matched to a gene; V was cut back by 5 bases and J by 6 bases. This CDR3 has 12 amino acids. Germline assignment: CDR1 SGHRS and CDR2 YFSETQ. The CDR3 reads CASSSTGAEAFF. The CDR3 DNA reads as TGCGCCAGCAGTTCCACAGGGGCTGAAGCTTTCTTT. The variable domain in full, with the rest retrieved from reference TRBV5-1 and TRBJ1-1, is KAGVTQTPRYLIKTRGQQVTLSCSPISGHRSVSWYQQTPGQGLQFLFEYFSETQRNKGNFPGRFSGRQFSNSRSEMNVSTLELGDSALYLCASSSTGAEAFFGQGTRLTVV.

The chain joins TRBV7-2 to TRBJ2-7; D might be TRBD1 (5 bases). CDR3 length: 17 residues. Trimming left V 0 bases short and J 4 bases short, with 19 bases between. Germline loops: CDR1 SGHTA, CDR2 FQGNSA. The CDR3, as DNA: TGTGCCAGCAGCTTAGCGCAGGGCGGACCTCAAACTTACGAGCAGTACTTC. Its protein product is CASSLAQGGPQTYEQYF.

DNA for the CDR3: TGTGCCAGCAGCTTACCTCAAGGGGCCTACGAGCAGTACTTC. As protein: CASSLPQGAYEQYF. This chain connects TRBV7-8 to TRBJ2-7, with D maybe TRBD1 (5 bases). CDR3 length: 14 residues. The germline V gene encodes CDR1 SGHVS and CDR2 FQNEAQ. Trimming left V 2 bases short and J 2 bases short, with 10 bases between.

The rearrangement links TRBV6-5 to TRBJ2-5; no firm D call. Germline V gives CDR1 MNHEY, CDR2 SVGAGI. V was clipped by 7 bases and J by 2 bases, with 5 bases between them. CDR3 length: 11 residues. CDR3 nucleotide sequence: TGTGCCAGCACCGCACAAGAGACCCAGTACTTC. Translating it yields CASTAQETQYF.